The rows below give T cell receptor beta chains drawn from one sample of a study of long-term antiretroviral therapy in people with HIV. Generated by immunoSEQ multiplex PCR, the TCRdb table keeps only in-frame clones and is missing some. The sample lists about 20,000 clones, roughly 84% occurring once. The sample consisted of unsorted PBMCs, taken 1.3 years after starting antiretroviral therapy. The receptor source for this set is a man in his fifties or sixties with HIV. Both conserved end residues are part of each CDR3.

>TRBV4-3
CASSQVVIAGAPLNEQFF
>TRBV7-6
CASSTNRGKETQYF
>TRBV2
CASRGDSPLKLFF
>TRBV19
CASQNRVSETQYF
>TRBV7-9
CASTNFPYEQYF
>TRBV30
CAWSRQGYEQYF
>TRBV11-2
CASSLDRVGYGYTF
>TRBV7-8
CASSLGTQEDEQYF
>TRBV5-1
CASSFRQLGTPGNTIYF
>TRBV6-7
CASSYGQLVELGDEQYF
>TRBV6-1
CASRQGGADTQYF
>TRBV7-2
CASSTRGVDSNQPQHF
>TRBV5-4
CASSSPGLADYEQYF
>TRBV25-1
CASSEASSYEQYF
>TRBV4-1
CASSQDQRYSGANVLTF
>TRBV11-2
CASSGALGDTEAFF
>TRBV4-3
CASSPHRDRGTGYTF
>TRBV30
CAWSESPEAFF
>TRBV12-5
CASGLTSGAGELFF
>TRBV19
CASSWTGIPYEQYF
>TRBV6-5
CASSSTGLVGSQYF
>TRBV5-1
CASSLGTGGSDTQYF
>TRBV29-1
CSALFTGTYYNEQFF
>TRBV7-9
CASGGLMQYF
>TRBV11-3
CASSLGSGASDTQYF
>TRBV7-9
CASSQGPQNTEAFF
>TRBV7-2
CASSLYPSGSYGEQYF
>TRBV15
CATSPGLAGGADTQYF